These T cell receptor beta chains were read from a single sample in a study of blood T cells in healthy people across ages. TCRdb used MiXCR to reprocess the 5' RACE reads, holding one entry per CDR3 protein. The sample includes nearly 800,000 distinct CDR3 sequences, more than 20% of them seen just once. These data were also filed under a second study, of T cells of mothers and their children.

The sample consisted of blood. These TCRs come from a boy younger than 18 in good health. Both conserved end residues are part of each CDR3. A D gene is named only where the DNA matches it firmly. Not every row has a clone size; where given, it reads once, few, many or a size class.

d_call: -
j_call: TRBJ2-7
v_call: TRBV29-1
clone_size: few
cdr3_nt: TGCAGCGTTGGGGGGGACCCTGTCTACGAGCAGTACTTC
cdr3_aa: CSVGGDPVYEQYF

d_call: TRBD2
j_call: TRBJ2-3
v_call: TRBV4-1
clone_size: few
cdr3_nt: TGCGCCAGCAGCCAAGGGGGCCGGGGGGGTTTCACAGATACGCAGTATTTT
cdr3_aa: CASSQGGRGGFTDTQYF

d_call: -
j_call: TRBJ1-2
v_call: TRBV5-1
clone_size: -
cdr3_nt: TGCGCCAGCAGCTTGGAAGGCACCGCTACTGGATATGGCTACACCTTC
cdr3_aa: CASSLEGTATGYGYTF

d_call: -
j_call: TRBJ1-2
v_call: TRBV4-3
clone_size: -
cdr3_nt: TGCGCCAGCAGCCAAACCTTACAGGGACCCCTCTATGGCTACACCTTC
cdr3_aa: CASSQTLQGPLYGYTF

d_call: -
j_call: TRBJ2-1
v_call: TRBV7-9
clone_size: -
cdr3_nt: TGTGCCAGCGTTGCAGGGGCTCTACAGGGTGAGCAGTTCTTC
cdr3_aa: CASVAGALQGEQFF

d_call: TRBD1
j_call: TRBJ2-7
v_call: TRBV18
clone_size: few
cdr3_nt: TGTGCCAGCTTCGCCCAGGGGGCCGTTAACTACGAGCAGTACTTC
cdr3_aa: CASFAQGAVNYEQYF

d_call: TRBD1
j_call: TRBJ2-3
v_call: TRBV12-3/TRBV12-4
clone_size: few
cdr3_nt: TGTGCCAGCAGCCCTACTAGGCAGGGGGCCGCAGATACGCAGTATTTT
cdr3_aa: CASSPTRQGAADTQYF

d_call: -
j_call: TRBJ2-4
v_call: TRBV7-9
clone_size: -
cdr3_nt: TGTGCCAGCAGCTTAGGGTTCGGCCTAGCCAAAAACATTCAGTACTTC
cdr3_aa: CASSLGFGLAKNIQYF

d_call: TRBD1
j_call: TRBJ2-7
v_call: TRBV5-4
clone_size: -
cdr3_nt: TGTGCCAGCAGCCAGACAGGGCAGTTCGACGAGCAGTACTTC
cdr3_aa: CASSQTGQFDEQYF

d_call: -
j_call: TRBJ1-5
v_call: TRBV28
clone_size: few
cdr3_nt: TGTGCCAGCAGTCAGCCCCAGCATTTT
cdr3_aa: CASSQPQHF

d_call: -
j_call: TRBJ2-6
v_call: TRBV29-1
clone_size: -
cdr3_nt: TGCAGCGTCATAACTCGGGGGACAGCCAGCCTCTCTGGGGCCAACGTCCTGACTTTC
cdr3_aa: CSVITRGTASLSGANVLTF

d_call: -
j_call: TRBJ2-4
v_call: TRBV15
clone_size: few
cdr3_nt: TGTGCCACCAGCAGAGGCCTAAGGGGGGGACAGAGGGGCGACATTCAGTACTTC
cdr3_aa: CATSRGLRGGQRGDIQYF

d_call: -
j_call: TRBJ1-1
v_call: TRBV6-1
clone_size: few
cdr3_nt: TGTGCCAGCATCCGGGACGGCGGCACTGAAGCTTTCTTT
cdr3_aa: CASIRDGGTEAFF

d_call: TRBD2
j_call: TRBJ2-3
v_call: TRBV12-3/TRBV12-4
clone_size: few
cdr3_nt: TGTGCCAGCAGTGCCGGGACTAGCGCCACAGATACGCAGTATTTT
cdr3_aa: CASSAGTSATDTQYF

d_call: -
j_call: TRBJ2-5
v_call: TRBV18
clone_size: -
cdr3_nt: TGTGCCAGCAAAGAAGAGACCCAGTACTTC
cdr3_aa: CASKEETQYF

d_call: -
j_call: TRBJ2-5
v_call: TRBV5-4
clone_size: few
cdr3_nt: TGTGCCAGCAGCAGTGGACAGAGCCAAGAGACCCAGTACTTC
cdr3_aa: CASSSGQSQETQYF

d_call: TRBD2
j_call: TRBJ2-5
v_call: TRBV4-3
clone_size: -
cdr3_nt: TGCGCCAGCAGCCAAGATCGGCGGGAGGGCCAAGAGACCCAGTACTTC
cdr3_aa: CASSQDRREGQETQYF

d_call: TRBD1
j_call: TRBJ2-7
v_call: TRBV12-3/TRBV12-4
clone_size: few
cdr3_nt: TGTGCCAGCAGTCCCCGGGCAGGGGGTATCTACGAGCAGTACTTC
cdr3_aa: CASSPRAGGIYEQYF

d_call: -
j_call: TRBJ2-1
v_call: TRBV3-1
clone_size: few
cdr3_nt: TGTGCCAGCAGCCAGATGGACCAGACCTACAATGAGCAGTTCTTC
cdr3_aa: CASSQMDQTYNEQFF

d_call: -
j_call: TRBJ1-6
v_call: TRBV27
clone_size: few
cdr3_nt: TGTGCCAGCAGTTTTGACAGATTTAATTCACCCCTCCACTTT
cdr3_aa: CASSFDRFNSPLHF

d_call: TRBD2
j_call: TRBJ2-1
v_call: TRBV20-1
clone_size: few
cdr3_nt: TGCAGTGCTAGAGATTATTCGGGGCGGGAGGGCGTTAGGAATGAGCAGTTCTTC
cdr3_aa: CSARDYSGREGVRNEQFF

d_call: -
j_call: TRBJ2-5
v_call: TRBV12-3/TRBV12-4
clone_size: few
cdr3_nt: TGTGCCAGCAGTTTGGACCCCAGACAAGGGGAGACCCAGTACTTC
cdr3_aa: CASSLDPRQGETQYF

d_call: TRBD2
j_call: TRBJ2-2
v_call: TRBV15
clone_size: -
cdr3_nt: TGTGCCACCAGCAGAGCTCTAGCGGGACTAACCGGGGAGCTGTTTTTT
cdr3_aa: CATSRALAGLTGELFF

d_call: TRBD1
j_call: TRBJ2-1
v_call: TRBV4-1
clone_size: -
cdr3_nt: TGCGCCAGCAGCCAACGGGACAGGGGGCCCTACAATGAGCAGTTCTTC
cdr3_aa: CASSQRDRGPYNEQFF

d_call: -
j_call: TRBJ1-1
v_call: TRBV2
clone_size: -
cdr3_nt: TGTGCCAGCAGTGATTCCCCTGACTACACTGAAGCTTTCTTT
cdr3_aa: CASSDSPDYTEAFF

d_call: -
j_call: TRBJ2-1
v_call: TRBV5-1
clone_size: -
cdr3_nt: TGCGCCAGCAGCATGACAGGTGGCAATGAGCAGTTCTTC
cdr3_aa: CASSMTGGNEQFF

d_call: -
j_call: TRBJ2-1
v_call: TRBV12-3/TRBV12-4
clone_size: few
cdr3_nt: TGTGCCAGCAGAGCCGGGACCGGACCTGAGCAGTTCTTC
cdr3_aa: CASRAGTGPEQFF

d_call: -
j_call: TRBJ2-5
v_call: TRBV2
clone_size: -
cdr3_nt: TGTGCCAGCAGTGAAGCGCTATACTCGGAGACCCAGTACTTC
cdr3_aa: CASSEALYSETQYF

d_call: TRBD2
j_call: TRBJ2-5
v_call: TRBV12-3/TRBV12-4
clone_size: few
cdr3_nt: TGTGCCTGCAGTGCGGGGGTCCAGTACTTC
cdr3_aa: CACSAGVQYF

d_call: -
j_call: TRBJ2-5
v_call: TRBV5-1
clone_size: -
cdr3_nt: TGCGCCAGCAGCTTGGTCCCCAGGTCCCAAGAGACCCAGTACTTC
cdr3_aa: CASSLVPRSQETQYF